This is a list of T cell receptor beta chains from one sample in a study of blood T cell repertoires in COVID-19. Here immunoSEQ multiplex PCR was the method, and the copy in TCRdb shows in-frame clones only, minus some. The sample has 75,000 to 90,000 clones; roughly 80% are singletons. Source material: peripheral blood. These receptors were taken from a woman aged 40-49 years with active or convalescent COVID-19. Each CDR3 is given with its conserved first and last residue.

>TRBV29-1|TRBJ2-7
CSVEPRGGVQYF
>TRBV3-1/TRBV3-2|TRBJ2-5
CASSPTGLAVVETQYF
>TRBV7-8|TRBJ2-3
CASSQRRAQGTDTQYF
>TRBV11-2|TRBJ1-5
CASSLGHNQPQHF
>TRBV7-8|TRBJ2-7
CASSLRASYEQYF
>TRBV29-1|TRBJ2-1
CSGTVYNEQFF
>TRBV28|TRBJ1-1
CASSLFVTVNTEAFF
>TRBV7-3|TRBJ2-1
CASSSTGGSYNEQFF
>TRBV6-5|TRBJ1-2
CASSHKEGYGYTF
>TRBV19|TRBJ1-4
CASSIGGGPNEKLFF
>TRBV19|TRBJ2-2
CASTSGLNTGELFF
>TRBV3-1/TRBV3-2|TRBJ2-6
CASSQVLGQAGANVLTF
>TRBV7-2|TRBJ2-7
CASSLEGDKIYEQYF
>TRBV7-9|TRBJ2-3
CASSPRVDTQYF
>TRBV6-6|TRBJ1-6
CASRLVGGTGNSPLHF
>TRBV5-4|TRBJ2-7
CASSLTGNSYEQYF
>TRBV2|TRBJ2-1
CASCKRGPSSYNEQFF
>TRBV5-1|TRBJ2-1
CASSLQGQSFHEQFF
>TRBV3-1/TRBV3-2|TRBJ1-4
CASSPTGNEKLFF
>TRBV5-1|TRBJ2-1
CASSLGTSRSYNEQFF
>TRBV28|TRBJ2-7
CASNGQNSYEQYF
>TRBV7-2|TRBJ1-1
CASSLYSRPTMNTEAFF
>TRBV3-1/TRBV3-2|TRBJ2-3
CASSQEGTSGGVDTQYF
>TRBV4-2|TRBJ2-7
CASSQGPGTEYEQYF
>TRBV6-5|TRBJ1-2
CASRTQGAPGYTF
>TRBV20-1|TRBJ2-2
CSASQTRGAGELFF
>TRBV4-1|TRBJ2-3
CASSQAGLTDTQYF
>TRBV28|TRBJ2-5
CASSFLRDSRKETQYF